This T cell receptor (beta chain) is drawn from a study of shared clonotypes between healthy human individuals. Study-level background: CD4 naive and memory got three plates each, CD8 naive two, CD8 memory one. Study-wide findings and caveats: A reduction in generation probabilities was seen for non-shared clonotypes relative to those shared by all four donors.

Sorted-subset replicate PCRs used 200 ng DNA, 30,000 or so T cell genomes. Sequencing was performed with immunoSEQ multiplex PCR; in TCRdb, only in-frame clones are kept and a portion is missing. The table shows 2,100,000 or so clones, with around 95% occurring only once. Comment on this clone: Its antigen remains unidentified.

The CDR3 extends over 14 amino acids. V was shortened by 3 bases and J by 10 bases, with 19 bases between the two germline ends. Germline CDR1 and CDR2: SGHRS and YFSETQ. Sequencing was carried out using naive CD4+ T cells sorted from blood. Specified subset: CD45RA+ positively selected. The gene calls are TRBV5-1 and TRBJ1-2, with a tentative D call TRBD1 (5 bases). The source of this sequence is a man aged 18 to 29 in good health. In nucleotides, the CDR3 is TGCGCCAGCAGCTCGGACGGGACGGACGAAACCTACACCTTC. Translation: CASSSDGTDETYTF.